Each of the 13 T cell receptor beta chains below was sequenced from the same sample in a study of blood T cell repertoires in COVID-19. TCRdb's table, derived via immunoSEQ multiplex PCR, lists solely in-frame clones and lacks some. The repertoire holds more than 120,000 clones, about 87% seen once, with over 8.5% in the top ten. Sequences were obtained from peripheral blood. These receptors all come from a woman between 45 and 60 years old with active or convalescent COVID-19.

This chain connects TRBV9 to TRBJ2-3, with D maybe TRBD2 (6 bases). Trimming shortened V by 3 bases and J by 2 bases, and 7 bases separated the two germline ends. CDR3 length: 13 amino acids. From germline, CDR1 is SGDLS and CDR2 YYNGEE. In DNA, the CDR3 is TGTGCCAGCAGCGGGGGGGACACAGATACGCAGTATTTT. Its translation: CASSGGDTDTQYF. The variable domain in full, completed from reference TRBV9 and TRBJ2-3, reads DSGVTQTPKHLITATGQRVTLRCSPRSGDLSVYWYQQSLDQGLQFLIQYYNGEERAKGNILERFSAQQFPDLHSELNLSSLELGDSALYFCASSGGDTDTQYFGPGTRLTVL.

This sequence joins TRBV5-8 and TRBJ1-1; weak D call: TRBD1 (5 bases). From germline, CDR1 is SGHTS and CDR2 YDEGEE. This CDR3 is 13 amino acids long. V lost 0 bases and J lost 7, with 10 bases in between. The CDR3 DNA reads as TGTGCCAGCAGCTTGGCCCGGGGGTTTGAAGCTTTCTTT. Translated, it gives CASSLARGFEAFF.

J is TRBJ2-3 and V is TRBV11-2, with unresolved D. The germline gives CDR1 SGHAT, CDR2 FQNNGV. This CDR3 has 15 residues. Trimming left V 4 bases short and J 2 bases short, with 13 bases between. The CDR3 loop reads CASSSDDTLTDTQYF. DNA for the CDR3: TGTGCCAGCAGCTCAGACGACACACTCACAGATACGCAGTATTTT.

The chain recombines TRBV7-2 with TRBJ2-7; TRBD2 is a possible D gene (7 bases). V dropped 2 bases and J dropped 3 bases, with 14 bases sitting between them. Germline CDR1 SGHTA, CDR2 FQGNSA. The CDR3 length is 15 residues. The CDR3 protein is CASSLKGEGFYEQYF. The DNA for the CDR3 is TGTGCCAGCAGCTTAAAGGGGGAGGGGTTCTACGAGCAGTACTTC.

This chain connects TRBV29-1 to TRBJ2-7, with TRBD2 identical over 8 bases. The V gene's germline CDR1 is SQVTM and CDR2 ANQGSEA. This CDR3 has 11 amino acids. V dropped 3 bases and J dropped 7; count of bases not matched to a gene: 2. The CDR3 spells CSVDGGGEQYF. The CDR3 DNA reads as TGCAGCGTTGACGGCGGGGGGGAGCAGTACTTC.

The genes are TRBV7-8 and TRBJ1-5, with 8 bases matching TRBD1. This CDR3 contains 16 residues. Germline V gene lookup returns CDR1 SGHVS and CDR2 FQNEAQ. V dropped 1 base and J dropped 2; count of bases not matched to a gene: 4. The CDR3 region has the DNA TGTGCCAGCAGCTTAGGACAGGGGTTTGGCAATCAGCCCCAGCATTTT. Its protein is CASSLGQGFGNQPQHF.

The chain uses TRBV27 and TRBJ1-2; 8 bases align to TRBD1. The CDR3 is 14 amino acids. V lost 4 bases and J lost 1; bases outside the gene matches: 2. Per the germline V gene, CDR1 is MNHEY and CDR2 is SMNVEV (reference sequence). CDR3 nucleotides: TGTGCCAGCAGTTGGACAGGGAGTAACTATGGCTACACCTTC. Amino acids: CASSWTGSNYGYTF.

The V gene is TRBV24-1, the J gene TRBJ1-3; the D gene is possibly TRBD1 (5 bases). The CDR3 contains 14 residues. Per germline, CDR1 KGHDR and CDR2 SFDVKD. Trimming cost V 3 bases and J 3 bases, with 8 bases left between them. Written as DNA, the CDR3 is TGTGCCACCAGTGATCGGGGGGATGGAAACACCATATATTTT. Amino acid sequence: CATSDRGDGNTIYF.

CDR3 residues: CASSSTGDGYTF. The CDR3 region has the DNA TGTGCCAGCAGTTCAACAGGGGATGGCTACACCTTC. The V gene is TRBV12-3 or TRBV12-4, the J gene TRBJ1-2; TRBD1 aligns across 7 bases. Trimming at V came to 4 bases and at J to 6 bases, leaving 2 bases not matched to a gene. The CDR3 consists of 12 residues.

The chain is built from TRBV28 and TRBJ2-7; D possibly corresponds to TRBD2 (6 bases). Germline assignment: CDR1 MDHEN and CDR2 SYDVKM. V was pared by 5 bases and J by 4 bases, with 21 bases between. This CDR3 comprises 16 residues. The CDR3, as DNA: TGTGCCAGCAGTCGGCTCAGGAGGGCCGACGGTTACGAGCAGTACTTC. It yields the protein CASSRLRRADGYEQYF.

The chain's CDR3 is CSVNRGTSTGELFF. The DNA of the CDR3 is TGCAGCGTAAACAGGGGAACGAGCACCGGGGAGCTGTTTTTT. The genes are TRBV29-1 and TRBJ2-2; 7 bases are a match to TRBD1. Germline V gene data show CDR1 as SQVTM and CDR2 as ANQGSEA. V shed 6 bases, J shed 4 bases, and the junction held 8 bases outside the gene matches. The length of the CDR3 is 14 residues.

The chain has TRBV29-1 and TRBJ1-1, with D perhaps TRBD1 (5 bases). CDR1 is SQVTM, CDR2 ANQGSEA, per germline. This CDR3 is built from 13 residues. Trimming removed 4 bases at V and 2 bases at J, with 11 bases between. The CDR3 loop reads CSVVRTTNTEAFF. CDR3 in DNA: TGCAGCGTTGTAAGGACAACTAACACTGAAGCTTTCTTT.

The chain couples TRBV27 to TRBJ2-7; D call uncertain. Germline CDR1 and CDR2: MNHEY and SMNVEV (reference sequence). The CDR3 sequence is 16 residues long. V lost 10 bases and J lost 2, with 24 bases in between. The CDR3 DNA is TGTGCCATCCCCTCCGGGTGGCCACGGGTAACCTACGAGCAGTACTTC. It translates to CAIPSGWPRVTYEQYF.